This T cell receptor beta chain was identified during a study of blood T cell repertoires in COVID-19. Study as a whole: In each case, the material was cDNA or gDNA derived from T cells, B-cell-depleted T cells, or PBMCs.

The CDR3 is 15 amino acids. With 7 bases clipped from V and 0 bases from J, the junction kept 7 bases outside the gene matches. Germline CDR1 and CDR2: LNHDA and SQIVND (reference sequence). Measured with immunoSEQ multiplex PCR; TCRdb has only the in-frame clones, and not every one. The table shows approximately 42,000 clones, with roughly 68% occurring only once. Sequenced material: peripheral blood. The receptor's source is a man older than 75 with acute or convalescent COVID-19. The chain uses TRBV19 and TRBJ2-3; 7 bases fit TRBD2. The CDR3 bases are TGTGCCAGTACCACTAGCGAGACTAGCACAGATACGCAGTATTTT. This sequence encodes CASTTSETSTDTQYF.